Listed below are T cell receptor beta chains from one sample, sequenced in a study of T cell clones after liver transplantation. Sequencing was performed with immunoSEQ multiplex PCR; in TCRdb, only in-frame clones are kept and a portion is missing. The table shows roughly 120,000 clones, with around nine tenths occurring only once. Sequenced here: CD4+ T cells from blood, sampled 12 months after liver transplant. Every receptor here comes from a human patient who received a liver transplant. The graft donor may account for some of the T cells. CDR3s include the opening cysteine and the closing phenylalanine or tryptophan. D genes are given only for firm matches. Some rows mark clone size as missing; the rest say once, few, many or name a class of expanded clone.

clone_size: few
d_call: TRBD1
v_call: TRBV7-3
j_call: TRBJ2-5
cdr3_nt: TGTGCCAGCAGCCCGACAGGGCTCCAAGAGACCCAGTACTTC
cdr3_aa: CASSPTGLQETQYF

clone_size: once
d_call: TRBD2
v_call: TRBV25-1
j_call: TRBJ2-1
cdr3_nt: TGTGCCAGCAGTGAATTGGGCGGGAGCTCCTACAATGAGCAGTTCTTC
cdr3_aa: CASSELGGSSYNEQFF

clone_size: NA
d_call: NA
v_call: TRBV7-9
j_call: TRBJ2-5
cdr3_nt: TGTGCCAGCAGCTTAGTGGGGGAAATAGAGACCCAGTACTTC
cdr3_aa: CASSLVGEIETQYF

clone_size: NA
d_call: NA
v_call: TRBV7-2
j_call: TRBJ2-3
cdr3_nt: TGTGCCAGCAGCTTAGTTAGAGCTAGCGTGGGGACAGATACGCAGTATTTT
cdr3_aa: CASSLVRASVGTDTQYF

clone_size: NA
d_call: NA
v_call: TRBV4-2
j_call: TRBJ2-4
cdr3_nt: TGTGCCAGCAGCCAAGATGCTGAACTAGCCAAAAACATTCAGTACTTC
cdr3_aa: CASSQDAELAKNIQYF

clone_size: NA
d_call: NA
v_call: TRBV11-3
j_call: TRBJ1-1
cdr3_nt: TGTGCCAGCAGGGACAGTAAGCGAAACACTGAAGCTTTCTTT
cdr3_aa: CASRDSKRNTEAFF

clone_size: NA
d_call: TRBD1
v_call: TRBV15
j_call: TRBJ2-7
cdr3_nt: TGTGCCACCAGCACCCGCCTCATGAGCAGGACAGGGGGTTTCTCCTACGAGCAGTACTTC
cdr3_aa: CATSTRLMSRTGGFSYEQYF

clone_size: once
d_call: NA
v_call: TRBV27
j_call: TRBJ1-1
cdr3_nt: TGTGCCAGCAACAGGGCTCGTAACACTGAAGCTTTCTTT
cdr3_aa: CASNRARNTEAFF

clone_size: NA
d_call: NA
v_call: TRBV4-2
j_call: TRBJ2-1
cdr3_nt: TGTGCCAGCAGCCAAGAATCAGGAGTGGGTGAGCAGTTCTTC
cdr3_aa: CASSQESGVGEQFF

clone_size: NA
d_call: NA
v_call: TRBV11-3
j_call: TRBJ1-4
cdr3_nt: TGTGCCAGCGGACAAACGGGGGCGCTTGAAAAACTGTTTTTT
cdr3_aa: CASGQTGALEKLFF

clone_size: NA
d_call: NA
v_call: TRBV29-1
j_call: TRBJ2-1
cdr3_nt: TGCAGCGTTACCGGACTAACCCCGACCTACAATGAGCAGTTCTTC
cdr3_aa: CSVTGLTPTYNEQFF

clone_size: once
d_call: TRBD1
v_call: TRBV9
j_call: TRBJ2-3
cdr3_nt: TGTGCCAGCAGCGAAAGACAGGGGTGGACAGATACGCAGTATTTT
cdr3_aa: CASSERQGWTDTQYF

clone_size: NA
d_call: NA
v_call: TRBV11-2
j_call: TRBJ2-7
cdr3_nt: TGTGCCAGCAGCCGGAGTTACGAGCAGTACTTC
cdr3_aa: CASSRSYEQYF

clone_size: NA
d_call: NA
v_call: TRBV29-1
j_call: TRBJ1-1
cdr3_nt: TGCAGCGCATGGGCAGGGTGGACTGAAGCTTTCTTT
cdr3_aa: CSAWAGWTEAFF

clone_size: NA
d_call: NA
v_call: TRBV4-3
j_call: TRBJ2-2
cdr3_nt: TGCGCCAGCAGCCAAGAGGTCCGGGGGACCGGGGAGCTGTTTTTT
cdr3_aa: CASSQEVRGTGELFF

clone_size: NA
d_call: TRBD2
v_call: TRBV11-3
j_call: TRBJ2-5
cdr3_nt: TGTGCCAGCAGCTCGGGACTAGCGGGAGTCCAGTACTTC
cdr3_aa: CASSSGLAGVQYF

clone_size: few
d_call: TRBD1
v_call: TRBV7-9
j_call: TRBJ2-7
cdr3_nt: TGTGCCAGCAGCTTAGATAGGGGGCACGTGCAGTACTTC
cdr3_aa: CASSLDRGHVQYF

clone_size: NA
d_call: NA
v_call: TRBV19
j_call: TRBJ1-3
cdr3_nt: TGTGCCACCGGAATAACTGGAAACACCATATATTTT
cdr3_aa: CATGITGNTIYF

clone_size: NA
d_call: NA
v_call: TRBV6-6
j_call: TRBJ1-3
cdr3_nt: TGTGCCAGCAGTGGACGACGGAGCTCTGGAAACACCATATATTTT
cdr3_aa: CASSGRRSSGNTIYF

clone_size: NA
d_call: NA
v_call: TRBV5-1
j_call: TRBJ2-1
cdr3_nt: TGCGCCAGCAGCTTGGAACTAGGGGTCTACAATGAGCAGTTCTTC
cdr3_aa: CASSLELGVYNEQFF

clone_size: NA
d_call: NA
v_call: TRBV15
j_call: TRBJ2-4
cdr3_nt: TGTGCCACCAGCAGAGATTTAGTTAGCGGCCTAAACATTCAGTACTTC
cdr3_aa: CATSRDLVSGLNIQYF

clone_size: NA
d_call: NA
v_call: TRBV6-5
j_call: TRBJ1-2
cdr3_nt: TGTGCCAGCAGTTACTCAAGTTTTGGGCAGGGTAATGGCTACACCTTC
cdr3_aa: CASSYSSFGQGNGYTF

clone_size: NA
d_call: TRBD1
v_call: TRBV5-1
j_call: TRBJ1-1
cdr3_nt: TGCGCCAGCAGCTTCCGTCCCGGGACAGGGGCGGACACTGAAGCTTTCTTT
cdr3_aa: CASSFRPGTGADTEAFF

clone_size: NA
d_call: NA
v_call: TRBV4-1
j_call: TRBJ2-7
cdr3_nt: TGCGCCAGCAGCCAAGATGAGAGTCGGAACGAGCAGTACTTC
cdr3_aa: CASSQDESRNEQYF

clone_size: NA
d_call: TRBD1
v_call: TRBV6-1
j_call: TRBJ1-5
cdr3_nt: TGTGCCAGCAGTGAAGCTCCTCCGTTTGACAGGGCGGACAATCAGCCCCAGCATTTT
cdr3_aa: CASSEAPPFDRADNQPQHF

clone_size: NA
d_call: NA
v_call: TRBV5-1
j_call: TRBJ2-5
cdr3_nt: TGCGCCAGCAGCCAAGGCTTCGAAGAGACCCAGTACTTC
cdr3_aa: CASSQGFEETQYF

clone_size: NA
d_call: NA
v_call: TRBV5-1
j_call: TRBJ1-1
cdr3_nt: TGCGCCAGCAGCTTGGTAGGAGGGAATCGTAACACTGAAGCTTTCTTT
cdr3_aa: CASSLVGGNRNTEAFF

clone_size: NA
d_call: TRBD1
v_call: TRBV11-2
j_call: TRBJ1-1
cdr3_nt: TGTGCCAGCAGCTTAAAGACAGGGCGGAAGGAGACTGAAGCTTTCTTT
cdr3_aa: CASSLKTGRKETEAFF

clone_size: NA
d_call: NA
v_call: TRBV5-1
j_call: TRBJ2-6
cdr3_nt: TGCGCCAGCAGCTTGGTGGGTCTCAGCTCTGGGGCCAACGTCCTGACTTTC
cdr3_aa: CASSLVGLSSGANVLTF

clone_size: NA
d_call: NA
v_call: TRBV7-3
j_call: TRBJ2-3
cdr3_nt: TGTGCCAGCAGCCGCGGACGATCGGATACGCAGTATTTT
cdr3_aa: CASSRGRSDTQYF

clone_size: NA
d_call: NA
v_call: TRBV30
j_call: TRBJ1-2
cdr3_nt: TGTGCCTGGAGTGTACTGGGCCTACCTAACTATGGCTACACCTTC
cdr3_aa: CAWSVLGLPNYGYTF

clone_size: NA
d_call: NA
v_call: TRBV28
j_call: TRBJ2-1
cdr3_nt: TGTGCCAGCAGTACCCGTCTGGGGACTGACGAGGATGAGCAGTTCTTC
cdr3_aa: CASSTRLGTDEDEQFF

clone_size: NA
d_call: NA
v_call: TRBV19
j_call: TRBJ1-2
cdr3_nt: TGTGCCAGTAGTTCACAGGGAGGGTCCGGCTATGGCTACACCTTC
cdr3_aa: CASSSQGGSGYGYTF

clone_size: NA
d_call: TRBD1
v_call: TRBV28
j_call: TRBJ1-5
cdr3_nt: TGTGCCAGCAGTTCAGGACAGGGGTCTCAGCCCCAGCATTTT
cdr3_aa: CASSSGQGSQPQHF